This entry describes one T cell receptor beta chain. Original processing notes: Estimation of nucleated cell counts was performed using reference gene primer amplification. Sequencing used immunoSEQ multiplex PCR; TCRdb keeps in-frame clones, though not all of them. V, J and clone size reflect that table, while D and trimming were determined from the DNA. The repertoire holds roughly 260,000 clones, with under 90% as singletons. These data are taken from a study of blood T cell repertoires in COVID-19. Study background: Donors in the United States, Italy and Spain gave samples during acute or convalescent COVID-19. Sources were T cells, B-cell-depleted T cells, or PBMCs; the material itself was cDNA or gDNA.

Germline V gives CDR1 MNHEY, CDR2 SMNVEV (reference sequence). This CDR3 has 15 amino acids. Trimming shortened V by 3 bases and J by 4 bases, and 10 bases separated the two germline ends. The study recruited people aged roughly 18 to 95 years across 20 to 30 US areas. The sequence derives from a middle-aged woman who had been exposed to COVID-19. Material for sequencing was PBMCs or T cells enriched from blood (not recorded which). The J gene is TRBJ1-6, the V gene TRBV27; D is ambiguous. The CDR3 loop is CASSFFYEYNSPLHF. CDR3 DNA: TGTGCCAGCAGTTTTTTCTACGAGTATAATTCACCCCTCCACTTT.